The 11 T cell receptor beta chains in this list originate from one sample, sequenced in a study of vaccination effects on CD4 cells after COVID-19. No antigen is known for these receptors. This table comes from immunoSEQ multiplex PCR, and its TCRdb copy is limited to in-frame clones, with some not included. The table shows around 49,000 clones, with around 72% occurring only once. Peptide-pool stimulation followed by sequencing identified expanded antigen-specific CD4+ clonotypes in the ViraFEST assay. CD4+ T cells were isolated after around 10 days of culture. This individual tested PCR-positive for SARS-CoV-2 infection between March and December 2020. Sequenced material: CD4+ T cells from PBMCs cultured with a peptide pool, taken before COVID-19 vaccination. These receptor sequences come from a human donor who had a prior SARS-CoV-2 infection.

The V and J genes are TRBV14 and TRBJ1-1; D unclear. The V gene's germline CDR1 is SGHDN and CDR2 FVKESK. The length of the CDR3 is 13 residues. V was trimmed by 8 bases and J by 4 bases, leaving 14 bases between them. The chain's CDR3 is CASRIRDGTEAFF. The CDR3 region has the DNA TGTGCCAGCCGAATCAGAGACGGCACTGAAGCTTTCTTT.

In its sample, this clone was seen a few times. This rearrangement joins TRBV5-1 to TRBJ1-6; 12 bases agree with TRBD1. The germline V gene has CDR1 SGHRS and CDR2 YFSETQ. After removal of 2 bases from V and 5 bases from J, the junction contained 20 bases not matched to a gene. The CDR3 totals 22 residues. The CDR3 region is CASSFRDRGHFSPSLNNSPLHF. The CDR3 bases are TGCGCCAGCAGCTTCCGGGACAGGGGGCATTTTAGCCCATCCTTAAATAATTCACCCCTCCACTTT.

This chain links TRBV6-1 with TRBJ2-2, with 12 bases identical to TRBD2. The CDR3 is 17 amino acids. CDR1 and CDR2 from the germline V gene are MNHNS and SASEGT. J lost 2 bases, V lost 2 bases, and 3 bases had no gene match. The CDR3 is CASSERTSGDNTGELFF. In DNA form, the CDR3 reads TGTGCCAGCAGTGAAAGGACTAGCGGGGATAACACCGGGGAGCTGTTTTTT.

The chain recombines TRBV5-4 with TRBJ2-2; the D gene is possibly TRBD1 (6 bases). With 0 bases removed from V and 6 bases from J, the gap between germline ends came to 9 bases. Germline V gene data show CDR1 as SGHNT and CDR2 as YYREEE (reference sequence). The CDR3 sequence is 14 residues long. CDR3 nucleotides: TGTGCCAGCAGCTTGGATCAGGGGCCCGGGGAGCTGTTTTTT. Translating gives CASSLDQGPGELFF.

The chain has TRBV2 and TRBJ2-1; 11 bases match TRBD2. Germline trimming cut 5 bases from V and 4 bases from J; bases unmatched to any gene: 7. The length of the CDR3 is 16 residues. The germline V gene has CDR1 SNHLY and CDR2 FYNNEI. For the CDR3, the DNA is TGTGCCAGCAGTAAGGAAGGACTAGCGGGTTACAATGAGCAGTTCTTC. Amino acids: CASSKEGLAGYNEQFF. The variable domain in full, with the rest retrieved from reference TRBV2 and TRBJ2-1, is EPEVTQTPSHQVTQMGQEVILRCVPISNHLYFYWYRQILGQKVEFLVSFYNNEISEKSEIFDDQFSVERPDGSNFTLKIRSTKLEDSAMYFCASSKEGLAGYNEQFFGPGTRLTVL.

This clone has only a few counts. The rearrangement links TRBV7-9 to TRBJ2-5; tentatively, D is TRBD1 (6 bases). The CDR3 runs to 13 residues. From germline, CDR1 is SEHNR and CDR2 FQNEAQ (reference sequence). V was trimmed by 3 bases and J by 10 bases, leaving 15 bases between them. CDR3 sequence reads: CASSFGSRGSQYF. The CDR3 coding sequence is TGTGCCAGCAGCTTTGGGTCGAGGGGGAGCCAGTACTTC.

The V call is TRBV14, the J call TRBJ2-2; TRBD2 might be the D (5 bases). V was trimmed by 2 bases and J by 4 bases, leaving 11 bases between them. The germline gives CDR1 SGHDN, CDR2 FVKESK. CDR3 size: 15 residues. CDR3 nucleotides: TGTGCCAGCAGCCAAAGAACTAGTCTCACCGGGGAGCTGTTTTTT. This gives the protein CASSQRTSLTGELFF.

CDR3 coding DNA: TGTGCTAGTGGTCCCTCCCGGACTGGCTACAATGAGCAGTTCTTC. Amino acids: CASGPSRTGYNEQFF. This rearrangement joins TRBV12-5 to TRBJ2-1; maybe TRBD2 (5 bases). Deletions cut 5 bases from V and 3 bases from J, with 14 bases between. From germline, CDR1 is LGHNT and CDR2 FRNRAP. The CDR3 is 15 amino acids.

This sequence joins TRBV18 and TRBJ2-2; D unresolved. The CDR3 extends over 15 amino acids. V was shortened by 1 base and J by 7 bases, with 13 bases between the two germline ends. Germline CDR1 KGHSH, CDR2 LQKENI. CDR3: CASSPRTAPGGELFF. The DNA of the CDR3 is TGTGCCAGCTCACCACGGACCGCTCCCGGCGGGGAGCTGTTTTTT.

This clone was seen a few times. The chain joins TRBV4-1 to TRBJ1-1; D remains ambiguous. Germline lookup yields CDR1 MGHRA and CDR2 YSYEKL. V was pared by 1 base and J by 1 base, with 10 bases between. The CDR3 covers 15 residues. This CDR3 reads CASSQVYGGNTEAFF. The DNA for the CDR3 is TGCGCCAGCAGCCAAGTCTATGGCGGGAACACTGAAGCTTTCTTT.

CDR3 DNA sequence: TGTGCCAGCAGCCCAACAGGGGGCTTGGTTGAAAAACTGTTTTTT. Protein product: CASSPTGGLVEKLFF. The chain uses TRBV7-2 and TRBJ1-4, with 9 bases lining up with TRBD1. CDR3 length: 15 amino acids. The junction had 8 bases not matched to a gene; V was cut back by 5 bases and J by 7 bases. From germline, CDR1 is SGHTA and CDR2 FQGNSA.